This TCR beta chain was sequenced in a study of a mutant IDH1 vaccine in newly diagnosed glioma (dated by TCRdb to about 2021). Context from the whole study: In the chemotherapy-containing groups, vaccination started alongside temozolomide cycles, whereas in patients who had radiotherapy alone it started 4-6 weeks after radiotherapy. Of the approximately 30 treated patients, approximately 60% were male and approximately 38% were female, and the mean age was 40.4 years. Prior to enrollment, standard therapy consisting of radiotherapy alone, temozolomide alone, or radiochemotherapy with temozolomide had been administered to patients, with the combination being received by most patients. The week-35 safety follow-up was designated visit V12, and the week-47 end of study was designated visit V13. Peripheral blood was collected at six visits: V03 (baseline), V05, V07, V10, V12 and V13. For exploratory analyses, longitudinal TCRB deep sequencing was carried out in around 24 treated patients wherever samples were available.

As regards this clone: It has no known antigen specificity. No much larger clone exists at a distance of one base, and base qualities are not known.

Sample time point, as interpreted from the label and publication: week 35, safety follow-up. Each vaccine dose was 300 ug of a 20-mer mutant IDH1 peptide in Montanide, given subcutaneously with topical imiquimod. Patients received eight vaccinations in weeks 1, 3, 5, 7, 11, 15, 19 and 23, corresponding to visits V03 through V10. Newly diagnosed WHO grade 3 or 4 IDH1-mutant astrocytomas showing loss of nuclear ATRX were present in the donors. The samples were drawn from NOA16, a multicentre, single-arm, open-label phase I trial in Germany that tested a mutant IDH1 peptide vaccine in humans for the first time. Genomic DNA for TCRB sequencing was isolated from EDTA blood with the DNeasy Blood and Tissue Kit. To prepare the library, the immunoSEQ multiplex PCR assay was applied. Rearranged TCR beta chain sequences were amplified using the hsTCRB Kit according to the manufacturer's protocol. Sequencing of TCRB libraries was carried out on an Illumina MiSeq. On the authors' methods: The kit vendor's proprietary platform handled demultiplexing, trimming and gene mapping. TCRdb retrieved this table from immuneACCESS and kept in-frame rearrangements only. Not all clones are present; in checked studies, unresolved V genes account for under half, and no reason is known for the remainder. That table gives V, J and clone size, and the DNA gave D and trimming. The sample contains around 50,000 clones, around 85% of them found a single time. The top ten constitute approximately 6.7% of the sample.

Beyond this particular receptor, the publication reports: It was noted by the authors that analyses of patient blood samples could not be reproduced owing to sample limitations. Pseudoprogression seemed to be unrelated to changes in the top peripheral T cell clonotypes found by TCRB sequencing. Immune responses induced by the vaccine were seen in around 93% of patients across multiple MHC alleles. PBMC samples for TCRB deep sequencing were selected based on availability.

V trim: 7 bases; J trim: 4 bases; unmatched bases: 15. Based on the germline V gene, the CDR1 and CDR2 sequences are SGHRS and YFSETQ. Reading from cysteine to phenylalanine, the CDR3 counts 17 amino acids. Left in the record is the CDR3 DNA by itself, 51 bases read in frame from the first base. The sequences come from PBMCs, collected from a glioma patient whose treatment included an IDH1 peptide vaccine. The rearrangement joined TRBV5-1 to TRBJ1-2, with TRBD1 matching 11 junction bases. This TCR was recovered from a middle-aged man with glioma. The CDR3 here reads CASCPLGQGAQGYGYTF. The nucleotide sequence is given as TGCGCCAGCTGCCCATTAGGACAGGGGGCGCAAGGCTATGGCTACACCTTC.